The present T cell receptor (beta chain) was sequenced within a study of T cells expressing NK-cell markers. At the level of the study: The TCR beta repertoires were obtained from sorted CD3+CD56+NKG2C+, CD3+CD56+NKG2C- and CD3+CD56-NKG2C+ T cells. Findings of the study overall: Uncertainty persisted over the HCMV specificity of expanded NKG2C+ T cell clones.

Remarks on this clonotype: Antigen unknown.

A 5'RACE template switching approach incorporating UMIs was used to make TCR beta cDNA. From the 5' RACE reads, TCRdb lists one entry per CDR3 protein and no DNA. The sample holds approximately 460,000 distinct CDR3 sequences. The sample was blood T cells: a sorted CD56 or NKG2C T cell subset, CD4+ or CD8+ T cells, or bulk PBMC T cells (not recorded which). The clonotype originates from a woman aged 18 to 75 in good health.

CDR3: CASSVESSGGARDTQYF. V usage is TRBV9 and J usage is TRBJ2-3; TCRdb reports TRBD2, a call that lacks DNA to check it against. Germline V gives CDR1 SGDLS, CDR2 YYNGEE. This CDR3 spans 17 amino acids.